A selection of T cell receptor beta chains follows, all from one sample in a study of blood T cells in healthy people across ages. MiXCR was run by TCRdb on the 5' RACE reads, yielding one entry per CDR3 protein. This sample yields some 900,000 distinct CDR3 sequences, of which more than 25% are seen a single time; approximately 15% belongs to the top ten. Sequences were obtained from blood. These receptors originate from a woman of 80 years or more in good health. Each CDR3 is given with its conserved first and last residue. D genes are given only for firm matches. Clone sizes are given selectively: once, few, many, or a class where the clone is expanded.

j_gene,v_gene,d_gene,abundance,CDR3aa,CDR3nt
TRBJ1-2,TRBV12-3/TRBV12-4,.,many,CASSLSAPFYGYTF,TGTGCCAGCAGTTTATCCGCGCCGTTCTATGGCTACACCTTC
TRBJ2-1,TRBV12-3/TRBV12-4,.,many,CASSLAGPFGEQFF,TGTGCCAGCAGTTTAGCGGGGCCGTTCGGGGAGCAGTTCTTC
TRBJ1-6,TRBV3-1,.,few,CASSHLSGAAPLHF,TGTGCCAGCAGCCATTTATCAGGGGCTGCACCCCTCCACTTT
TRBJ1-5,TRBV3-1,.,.,CASSQGMGNPPQHF,TGTGCCAGCAGCCAAGGCATGGGCAATCCGCCCCAGCATTTT
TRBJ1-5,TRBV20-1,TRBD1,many,CSADGTGSNQPQHF,TGCAGTGCTGATGGGACAGGTAGCAATCAGCCCCAGCATTTT
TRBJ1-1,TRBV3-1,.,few,CASSQTRGNTEAFF,TGTGCCAGCAGCCAAACCAGGGGGAACACTGAAGCTTTCTTT
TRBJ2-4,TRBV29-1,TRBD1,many,CSVATTGANIQYF,TGCAGCGTTGCGACGACAGGGGCAAACATTCAGTACTTC
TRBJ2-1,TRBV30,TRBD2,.,CAWSIRGLAGMYEQFF,TGTGCCTGGAGTATTCGCGGACTAGCGGGAATGTATGAGCAGTTCTTC
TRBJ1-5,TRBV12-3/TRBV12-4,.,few,CASSWGGLFQPQHF,TGTGCCAGCAGTTGGGGGGGGCTATTCCAGCCCCAGCATTTT
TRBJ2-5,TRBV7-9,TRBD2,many,CASSLPGRVTSGAVQETQYF,TGTGCCAGCAGCTTACCTGGTCGGGTCACTAGCGGGGCCGTCCAAGAGACCCAGTACTTC
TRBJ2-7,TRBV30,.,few,CAWSGAPNIGEQYF,TGTGCCTGGAGTGGAGCCCCCAATATTGGCGAGCAGTACTTC
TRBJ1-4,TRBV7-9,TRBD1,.,CASSSTGQGNQGEKLFF,TGTGCCAGCAGCTCTACGGGACAGGGGAACCAGGGGGAAAAACTGTTTTTT
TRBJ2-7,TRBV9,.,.,CASSDDRSSYEQYF,TGTGCCAGCAGCGATGACAGGAGCTCCTACGAGCAGTACTTC
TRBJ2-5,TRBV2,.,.,CASSPRVSETQYF,TGTGCCAGCAGCCCGAGGGTGTCAGAGACCCAGTACTTC
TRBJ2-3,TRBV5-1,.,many,CASSSSTDTQYF,TGTGCCAGCAGCTCTAGCACAGATACGCAGTATTTT
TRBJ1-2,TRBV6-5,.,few,CASIGIGGGYTF,TGTGCCAGCATAGGTATAGGCGGTGGCTACACCTTC
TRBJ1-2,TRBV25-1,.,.,CAGSEYGGGAFGYTF,TGTGCCGGCAGTGAATACGGGGGGGGCGCGTTCGGCTACACCTTC
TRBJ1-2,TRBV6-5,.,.,CASRSAAHYGYTF,TGTGCCAGCAGGAGCGCAGCTCACTATGGCTACACCTTC
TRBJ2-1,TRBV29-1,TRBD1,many,CSVHSGTGGNNEQFF,TGCAGCGTGCACTCCGGGACAGGGGGTAACAATGAGCAGTTCTTC
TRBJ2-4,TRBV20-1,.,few,CSARARVNGPSIQYF,TGCAGTGCTAGAGCGAGGGTTAACGGTCCCAGCATTCAGTACTTC
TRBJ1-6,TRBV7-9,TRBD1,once,CASSLGDRVGSPLHF,TGTGCCAGCAGCTTAGGGGACAGGGTAGGTTCACCCCTCCACTTT
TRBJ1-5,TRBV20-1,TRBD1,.,CSAREGTGLQPQHF,TGCAGTGCTAGAGAGGGGACAGGGCTTCAGCCCCAGCATTTT
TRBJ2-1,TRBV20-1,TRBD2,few,CSARSYSGAWGAQFF,TGCAGTGCTAGATCTTATAGCGGGGCCTGGGGTGCGCAGTTCTTC
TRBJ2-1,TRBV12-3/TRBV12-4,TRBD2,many,CASEVGEGYNEQFF,TGTGCCAGCGAGGTCGGGGAGGGGTACAATGAGCAGTTCTTC
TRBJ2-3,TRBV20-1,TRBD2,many,CSATTGLAGNTDTQYF,TGCAGTGCCACCACCGGGTTAGCGGGGAACACAGATACGCAGTATTTT
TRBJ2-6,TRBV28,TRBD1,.,CASSSTTGGARANVQTF,TGTGCCAGCAGTTCTACCACAGGGGGCGCGAGGGCCAACGTTCAGACTTTC
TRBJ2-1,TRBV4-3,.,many,CASSQDLYNEQFF,TGCGCCAGCAGCCAAGATCTCTACAATGAGCAGTTCTTC